The rows below give T cell receptor beta chains drawn from one sample of a study of radiotherapy plus CTLA-4 blockade in lung cancer. TCRdb's table, derived via immunoSEQ multiplex PCR, lists solely in-frame clones and lacks some. The sample lists approximately 60,000 clones, 70% to 80% occurring once. The material was peripheral blood, obtained from a patient treated with radiotherapy plus ipilimumab. These receptors came from a human donor with non-small cell lung cancer who had a complete response to radiotherapy plus ipilimumab. The CDR3 runs from the conserved cysteine through the conserved F or W. The D gene is left open where the match is weak. Expanded clones get a size class; other rows say once, few or many, or leave the size out.

size	V	J	D	DNA	CDR3
once	TRBV4-1	TRBJ2-6	NA	TGCGCCAGCAGCACCCGGGCGGTCTCTGGGGCCAACGTCCTGACTTTC	CASSTRAVSGANVLTF
NA	TRBV6-5	TRBJ2-1	TRBD2	TGTGCCAGCAGTTACCGGGGACTAGCCGCCTACAATGAGCAGTTCTTC	CASSYRGLAAYNEQFF
NA	TRBV11-2	TRBJ2-3	NA	TGTGCCAGCAGCTCTACAGATACGCAGTATTTT	CASSSTDTQYF
NA	TRBV28	TRBJ2-1	TRBD2	TGTGCCAGCAGTCTAGCGGGAGGGTTCCACAATGAGCAGTTCTTC	CASSLAGGFHNEQFF
NA	TRBV6-1	TRBJ2-7	TRBD1	TGTGCCAGCAGTGTACTACCGGGACAGGGAAAGTGGCTGTGGTACTTC	CASSVLPGQGKWLWYF
few	TRBV7-9	TRBJ1-1	NA	TGTGCCAGCACCAAGGGGGGGACTAACACTGAAGCTTTCTTT	CASTKGGTNTEAFF
NA	TRBV18	TRBJ2-7	NA	TGTGCCAGCTCACCACGAGAACGGTCTAGTCTCGACGAGCAGTACTTC	CASSPRERSSLDEQYF
NA	TRBV2	TRBJ2-3	NA	TGTGCCAGCAGTCCTAAAAGGCTCGGCAACTTCGGACCAGATACGCAGTATTTT	CASSPKRLGNFGPDTQYF
NA	TRBV5-1	TRBJ2-3	TRBD2	TGCGCCAGCAGCTTTAGTTCGTCGGGAGGGCCTGGGAATACGCAGTATTTT	CASSFSSSGGPGNTQYF
NA	TRBV7-9	TRBJ2-1	TRBD2	TGTGCCAGCAGCTTAGGGGCGGGAGTTATCGGTGAGCAGTTCTTC	CASSLGAGVIGEQFF
NA	TRBV6-1	TRBJ1-2	NA	TGTGCCAGCAGGAACATTGACTATGGCTACACCTTC	CASRNIDYGYTF
NA	TRBV10-2	TRBJ1-5	NA	TGCGCCAGCAGTGACTGGGGGCCGTATGGCAATCAGCCCCAGCATTTT	CASSDWGPYGNQPQHF
medium-sized	TRBV15	TRBJ1-1	NA	TGTGCCACCAGCAGAGCAGCCCCGAACACTGAAGCTTTCTTT	CATSRAAPNTEAFF
NA	TRBV4-2	TRBJ1-3	NA	TGTGCCAGCAGCCCCCTGTCGGTCGATTGGCAGGGAAACACCATATATTTT	CASSPLSVDWQGNTIYF
NA	TRBV6-6	TRBJ2-1	NA	TGTGCCAGCCAGGGAGTGTTTGAGGGTGAGCAGTTCTTC	CASQGVFEGEQFF
NA	TRBV7-8	TRBJ2-1	NA	TGTGCCAGCAGTCGTCTGGGGAGCTCCTACAATGAGCAGTTCTTC	CASSRLGSSYNEQFF
NA	TRBV10-3	TRBJ1-2	NA	TGTGCCATCAGGGGGTATGTCTATGGCTACACCTTC	CAIRGYVYGYTF
NA	TRBV7-8	TRBJ2-3	NA	TGTGCCAGCACCGCGAACCCGACAGAAAGCACAGATACGCAGTATTTT	CASTANPTESTDTQYF
few	TRBV4-3	TRBJ2-7	TRBD1	TGCGCCAGCAGCCAAGTCAGGGGGACCCCCTACGAGCAGTACTTC	CASSQVRGTPYEQYF
NA	TRBV2	TRBJ1-4	NA	TGTGCCAGCAGTGATAACAGACGGCTGTTTTTT	CASSDNRRLFF
NA	TRBV27	TRBJ1-5	NA	TGTGCCAGCAAGGGAGGGGGAAATCAGCCCCAGCATTTT	CASKGGGNQPQHF
once	TRBV9	TRBJ1-4	NA	TGTGCCAGCAGCGTAGGCGGACAGTCTAATGAAAAACTGTTTTTT	CASSVGGQSNEKLFF
NA	TRBV30	TRBJ2-1	NA	TGTGCCTGGGGGGGCTACAATGAGCAGTTCTTC	CAWGGYNEQFF
NA	TRBV5-4	TRBJ2-2	NA	TGTGCCAGCAGCTACATGTTATTTGGACTCTCGAACACCGGGGAGCTGTTTTTT	CASSYMLFGLSNTGELFF
few	TRBV19	TRBJ1-1	NA	TGTGCCAGTAGTATGGGGTGGGGCAGAACTGAAGCTTTCTTT	CASSMGWGRTEAFF
NA	TRBV14	TRBJ2-7	TRBD1	TGTGCCAGCAGCCTGCAGGGGGCCCACGAGCAGTACTTC	CASSLQGAHEQYF
few	TRBV7-2	TRBJ1-3	NA	TGTGCCAGCAGCTTAGCATACCCGCCGGCTGGAAACACCATATATTTT	CASSLAYPPAGNTIYF
NA	TRBV30	TRBJ1-6	NA	TGTGCCTGGCGGATAGCCCACAGGGTATCACCCCTCCACTTT	CAWRIAHRVSPLHF
NA	TRBV7-2	TRBJ2-5	NA	TGTGCCAGCAGCTTAGTTGGCAGGAGACAAGAGACCCAGTACTTC	CASSLVGRRQETQYF
once	TRBV19	TRBJ2-6	NA	TGTGCCAGTAGTCGAAGCTTCTCTGGGGCCAACGTCCTGACTTTC	CASSRSFSGANVLTF
NA	TRBV11-3	TRBJ2-3	NA	TGTGCCAGCAGCTTAGGTGGCAGGGTCGCAGATACGCAGTATTTT	CASSLGGRVADTQYF
NA	TRBV18	TRBJ1-1	NA	TGTGCCAGCTCACCCCAGGCCTCGAACACTGAAGCTTTCTTT	CASSPQASNTEAFF
NA	TRBV2	TRBJ2-1	NA	TGTGCCAGCAGTGATCGGGTGGCGGGGATCTTAGGAAATGAGCAGTTCTTC	CASSDRVAGILGNEQFF
NA	TRBV19	TRBJ2-1	NA	TGTGCCAGTAGTACTTCCAACTACAATGAGCAGTTCTTC	CASSTSNYNEQFF
NA	TRBV4-1	TRBJ2-7	NA	TGCGCCAGCAGCCAAGATCCAGGGGTAGCCTACGAGCAGTACTTC	CASSQDPGVAYEQYF
NA	TRBV6-5	TRBJ2-3	TRBD1	TGTGCCAGCAGTCGAAGGACAGGGGACTCGAATACGCAGTATTTT	CASSRRTGDSNTQYF
NA	TRBV23-1	TRBJ2-7	TRBD2	TGCGCCAGCAGGGGGGGGACCCGGACTAGCTCCTACGAGCAGTACTTC	CASRGGTRTSSYEQYF
NA	TRBV7-2	TRBJ1-2	TRBD1	TGTGCCAGCAGCTTCGGACAGGGGGACTATGGCTACACCTTC	CASSFGQGDYGYTF
few	TRBV5-6	TRBJ1-5	TRBD1	TGTGCCAGCAGCTTCACCATCCGGGACAGGGAGGATAGCAATCAGCCCCAGCATTTT	CASSFTIRDREDSNQPQHF
NA	TRBV25-1	TRBJ2-1	TRBD2	TGTGCCAGCAGCCGAGCGGGGGGGTCCTACAATGAGCAGTTCTTC	CASSRAGGSYNEQFF
NA	TRBV2	TRBJ2-7	NA	TGTGCCAGCAGTGAAGGGATCCCTACCTCGGGGGGCAGGTACGAGCAGTACTTC	CASSEGIPTSGGRYEQYF
NA	TRBV18	TRBJ2-2	TRBD2	TGTGCCAGCTCACCCAAAGCTGCGGGAGGAGATCGCGCCGGGGAGCTGTTTTTT	CASSPKAAGGDRAGELFF
few	TRBV19	TRBJ2-7	NA	TGTGCCAGTAGTCCCCAACGGACACTAGGGAACTACGAGCAGTACTTC	CASSPQRTLGNYEQYF
NA	TRBV18	TRBJ2-1	TRBD1	TGTGCCAGCTCACTAAACCGGGACAGGGGGCGCGGCAATGAGCAGTTCTTC	CASSLNRDRGRGNEQFF
NA	TRBV19	TRBJ1-1	NA	TGTGCCAGTAGTCCCCTGTCTGTTGGGGACACTGAAGCTTTCTTT	CASSPLSVGDTEAFF